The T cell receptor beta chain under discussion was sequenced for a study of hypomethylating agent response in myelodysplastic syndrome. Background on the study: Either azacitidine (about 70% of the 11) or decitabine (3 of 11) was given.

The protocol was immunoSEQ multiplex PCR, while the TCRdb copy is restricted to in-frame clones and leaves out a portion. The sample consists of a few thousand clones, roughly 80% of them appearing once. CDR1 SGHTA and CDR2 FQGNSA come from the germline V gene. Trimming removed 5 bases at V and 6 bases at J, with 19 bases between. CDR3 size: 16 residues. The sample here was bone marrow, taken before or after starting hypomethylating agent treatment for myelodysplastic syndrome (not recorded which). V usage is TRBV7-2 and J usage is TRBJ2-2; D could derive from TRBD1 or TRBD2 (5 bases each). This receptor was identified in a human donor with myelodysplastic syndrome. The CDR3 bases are TGTGCCAGCAGCCAACAAGGGGAGCGACTTTCCGGGGAGCTGTTTTTT. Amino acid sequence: CASSQQGERLSGELFF.